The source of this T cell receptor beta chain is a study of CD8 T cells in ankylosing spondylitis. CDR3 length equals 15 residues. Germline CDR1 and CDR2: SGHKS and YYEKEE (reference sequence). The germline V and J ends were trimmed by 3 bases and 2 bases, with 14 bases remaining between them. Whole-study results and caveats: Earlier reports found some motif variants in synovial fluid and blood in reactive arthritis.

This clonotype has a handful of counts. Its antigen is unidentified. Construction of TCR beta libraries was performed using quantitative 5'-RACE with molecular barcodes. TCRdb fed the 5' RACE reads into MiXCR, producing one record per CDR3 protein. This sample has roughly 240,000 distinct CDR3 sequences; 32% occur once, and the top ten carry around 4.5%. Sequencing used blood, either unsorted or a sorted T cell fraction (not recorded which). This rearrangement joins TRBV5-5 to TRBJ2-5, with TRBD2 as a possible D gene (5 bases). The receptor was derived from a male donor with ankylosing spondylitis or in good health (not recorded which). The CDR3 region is CASSWPQGGQETQYF. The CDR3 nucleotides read TGTGCCAGCAGCTGGCCCCAAGGCGGGCAAGAGACCCAGTACTTC. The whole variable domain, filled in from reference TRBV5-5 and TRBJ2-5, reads DAGVTQSPTHLIKTRGQQVTLRCSPISGHKSVSWYQQVLGQGPQFIFQYYEKEERGRGNFPDRFSARQFPNYSSELNVNALLLGDSALYLCASSWPQGGQETQYFGPGTRLLVL.